The rows below give T cell receptor beta chains drawn from one sample of a study of OX40 agonist ivuxolimab in advanced cancers. Sequenced by immunoSEQ multiplex PCR; TCRdb stores in-frame clones only, minus some. The data show under 85,000 clones, about 89% seen once. The source was CD4+ or CD8+ T cells sorted from blood, collected in a trial of the OX40 agonist ivuxolimab. These receptors were obtained from an adult with an advanced solid tumor such as melanoma, head and neck, liver or kidney cancer. Both conserved end residues are part of each CDR3. Fields, in order: D gene, clone size, V gene, J gene, CDR3 protein, CDR3 DNA. D genes are given only for firm matches. Rows may omit the clone size; those that give it use once, few, many or a size class.

d_gene: -
abundance: -
v_gene: TRBV19
j_gene: TRBJ1-5
CDR3aa: CASTGQINQPQHF
CDR3nt: TGTGCCAGTACTGGGCAGATCAATCAGCCCCAGCATTTT

d_gene: -
abundance: -
v_gene: TRBV11-3
j_gene: TRBJ2-2
CDR3aa: CASSLDWGATTGELFF
CDR3nt: TGTGCCAGCAGCTTAGATTGGGGAGCTACGACCGGGGAGCTGTTTTTT

d_gene: TRBD2
abundance: -
v_gene: TRBV10-1
j_gene: TRBJ2-3
CDR3aa: CASSEERDITDTQYF
CDR3nt: TGCGCCAGCAGTGAGGAGCGGGATATAACAGATACGCAGTATTTT

d_gene: TRBD1
abundance: few
v_gene: TRBV5-1
j_gene: TRBJ2-2
CDR3aa: CASSWDSRRTGELFF
CDR3nt: TGCGCCAGCAGTTGGGACAGCCGAAGGACCGGGGAGCTGTTTTTT

d_gene: -
abundance: -
v_gene: TRBV5-4
j_gene: TRBJ2-3
CDR3aa: CASSARGGTDTQYF
CDR3nt: TGTGCCAGCAGCGCCAGGGGGGGCACAGATACGCAGTATTTT

d_gene: -
abundance: -
v_gene: TRBV7-3
j_gene: TRBJ1-1
CDR3aa: CASSLTQNTEAFF
CDR3nt: TGTGCCAGCAGCTTAACTCAGAACACTGAAGCTTTCTTT

d_gene: -
abundance: once
v_gene: TRBV18
j_gene: TRBJ1-6
CDR3aa: CASSPRDNNSPLHF
CDR3nt: TGTGCCAGCTCACCACGGGACAATAATTCACCCCTCCACTTT

d_gene: TRBD1
abundance: -
v_gene: TRBV6-5
j_gene: TRBJ2-7
CDR3aa: CASSNHRGAGYEQYF
CDR3nt: TGTGCCAGCAGTAACCACAGGGGAGCAGGGTACGAGCAGTACTTC

d_gene: -
abundance: -
v_gene: TRBV5-1
j_gene: TRBJ2-6
CDR3aa: CASSLTGLSGANVLTF
CDR3nt: TGCGCCAGCAGCTTGACAGGGCTCTCTGGGGCCAACGTCCTGACTTTC

d_gene: -
abundance: -
v_gene: TRBV7-6
j_gene: TRBJ1-6
CDR3aa: CASSLGSGRSGSPLHF
CDR3nt: TGTGCCAGCAGCTTAGGCTCGGGACGGTCAGGATCACCCCTCCACTTT

d_gene: TRBD1
abundance: -
v_gene: TRBV6-5
j_gene: TRBJ1-5
CDR3aa: CASSLGDRGNQPQHF
CDR3nt: TGTGCCAGCAGCTTAGGGGACAGGGGGAATCAGCCCCAGCATTTT

d_gene: -
abundance: -
v_gene: TRBV14
j_gene: TRBJ2-7
CDR3aa: CASSRGPGLSYEQYF
CDR3nt: TGTGCCAGCAGCCGGGGGCCGGGACTCTCCTACGAGCAGTACTTC

d_gene: TRBD2
abundance: -
v_gene: TRBV4-3
j_gene: TRBJ2-3
CDR3aa: CASSQSRTGLGTDTQYF
CDR3nt: TGCGCCAGCAGCCAGTCCCGCACGGGACTAGGCACAGATACGCAGTATTTT

d_gene: -
abundance: few
v_gene: TRBV7-3
j_gene: TRBJ1-1
CDR3aa: CASSSVHGNTEAFF
CDR3nt: TGTGCCAGCAGCTCGGTTCACGGGAACACTGAAGCTTTCTTT

d_gene: -
abundance: once
v_gene: TRBV4-2
j_gene: TRBJ2-6
CDR3aa: CASSQAVTRTGANVLTF
CDR3nt: TGTGCCAGCAGCCAAGCGGTCACCCGGACCGGGGCCAACGTCCTGACTTTC

d_gene: -
abundance: once
v_gene: TRBV6-5
j_gene: TRBJ2-7
CDR3aa: CASSRPGRMSYEQYF
CDR3nt: TGTGCCAGCAGTCGTCCGGGACGGATGTCCTACGAGCAGTACTTC

d_gene: -
abundance: -
v_gene: TRBV29-1
j_gene: TRBJ1-1
CDR3aa: CSALLGPWGTEAFF
CDR3nt: TGCAGCGCTCTTCTGGGCCCGTGGGGCACTGAAGCTTTCTTT

d_gene: TRBD1
abundance: -
v_gene: TRBV4-2
j_gene: TRBJ1-2
CDR3aa: CASSLRTGGGYGYTF
CDR3nt: TGTGCCAGCAGCCTCCGGACAGGGGGCGGGTATGGCTACACCTTC

d_gene: -
abundance: once
v_gene: TRBV30
j_gene: TRBJ1-5
CDR3aa: CAWRNRGTQPQHF
CDR3nt: TGTGCCTGGAGGAATAGGGGGACTCAGCCCCAGCATTTT

d_gene: -
abundance: -
v_gene: TRBV6-1
j_gene: TRBJ2-1
CDR3aa: CASRRSSGFYNEQFF
CDR3nt: TGTGCCAGCAGAAGGTCGTCCGGGTTTTACAATGAGCAGTTCTTC

d_gene: -
abundance: -
v_gene: TRBV28
j_gene: TRBJ1-3
CDR3aa: CASSPYQGFSGNTIYF
CDR3nt: TGTGCCAGCAGCCCCTATCAGGGTTTTTCTGGAAACACCATATATTTT

d_gene: TRBD2
abundance: -
v_gene: TRBV5-8
j_gene: TRBJ2-2
CDR3aa: CASSLPLAGDHTGELFF
CDR3nt: TGTGCCAGCAGCTTACCACTAGCGGGGGACCACACCGGGGAGCTGTTTTTT

d_gene: -
abundance: -
v_gene: TRBV29-1
j_gene: TRBJ1-1
CDR3aa: CSVEMSGATEAFF
CDR3nt: TGCAGCGTTGAAATGTCAGGGGCCACTGAAGCTTTCTTT

d_gene: TRBD1
abundance: -
v_gene: TRBV4-2
j_gene: TRBJ1-1
CDR3aa: CASSPRGRTEAFF
CDR3nt: TGTGCCAGCAGCCCCAGGGGGAGGACTGAAGCTTTCTTT

d_gene: -
abundance: -
v_gene: TRBV21-1
j_gene: TRBJ2-7
CDR3aa: CASSNRGLAGAGSYEQYF
CDR3nt: TGTGCCAGCAGCAATCGGGGACTAGCGGGAGCAGGCTCCTACGAGCAGTACTTC

d_gene: -
abundance: -
v_gene: TRBV7-8
j_gene: TRBJ1-4
CDR3aa: CASRDDRNVYKLFF
CDR3nt: TGTGCCAGCAGGGACGACAGAAACGTTTATAAACTGTTTTTT

d_gene: TRBD2
abundance: -
v_gene: TRBV15
j_gene: TRBJ2-7
CDR3aa: CATSRELAASYEQYF
CDR3nt: TGTGCCACCAGCAGAGAACTAGCGGCCTCCTACGAGCAGTACTTC

d_gene: TRBD1
abundance: -
v_gene: TRBV28
j_gene: TRBJ2-1
CDR3aa: CASIMTGVSYNEQFF
CDR3nt: TGTGCCAGCATCATGACAGGGGTGTCCTACAATGAGCAGTTCTTC

d_gene: -
abundance: -
v_gene: TRBV7-9
j_gene: TRBJ2-3
CDR3aa: CASSYRTTDTQYF
CDR3nt: TGTGCCAGCAGCTACCGGACGACGGATACGCAGTATTTT

d_gene: -
abundance: -
v_gene: TRBV27
j_gene: TRBJ1-6
CDR3aa: CASSLSGDSPLHF
CDR3nt: TGTGCCAGCAGTTTATCGGGGGATTCACCCCTCCACTTT

d_gene: -
abundance: -
v_gene: TRBV7-9
j_gene: TRBJ2-5
CDR3aa: CASSPSEVFKETQYF
CDR3nt: TGTGCCAGCAGCCCGTCTGAGGTTTTTAAAGAGACCCAGTACTTC

d_gene: TRBD1
abundance: -
v_gene: TRBV5-1
j_gene: TRBJ1-4
CDR3aa: CASRAVKSPDRGNHATNEKLFF
CDR3nt: TGCGCCAGCAGGGCAGTAAAGTCCCCGGACAGGGGAAATCATGCAACTAATGAAAAACTGTTTTTT

d_gene: TRBD1
abundance: -
v_gene: TRBV14
j_gene: TRBJ1-2
CDR3aa: CASSQDRQGKGYTF
CDR3nt: TGTGCCAGCAGCCAAGATAGACAGGGGAAGGGCTACACCTTC

d_gene: TRBD1
abundance: -
v_gene: TRBV5-1
j_gene: TRBJ2-7
CDR3aa: CASSHDRGQYEQYF
CDR3nt: TGCGCCAGCAGCCATGACAGGGGGCAATACGAGCAGTACTTC

d_gene: -
abundance: -
v_gene: TRBV2
j_gene: TRBJ1-1
CDR3aa: CAILGPPNTEAFF
CDR3nt: TGTGCCATCCTCGGCCCACCAAACACTGAAGCTTTCTTT

d_gene: -
abundance: -
v_gene: TRBV6-1
j_gene: TRBJ1-5
CDR3aa: CASTTTQGGQPQHF
CDR3nt: TGTGCCAGCACTACAACACAGGGAGGGCAGCCCCAGCATTTT

d_gene: -
abundance: -
v_gene: TRBV5-4
j_gene: TRBJ2-1
CDR3aa: CASSPPLLVRSSYNEQFF
CDR3nt: TGTGCCAGCAGCCCACCCTTACTAGTTCGGAGCTCCTACAATGAGCAGTTCTTC

d_gene: -
abundance: -
v_gene: TRBV12-5
j_gene: TRBJ1-2
CDR3aa: CASGFEGRENGYTF
CDR3nt: TGTGCTAGTGGCTTCGAGGGACGGGAGAATGGCTACACCTTC

d_gene: -
abundance: few
v_gene: TRBV30
j_gene: TRBJ2-1
CDR3aa: CAWSRGLPEQFF
CDR3nt: TGTGCCTGGAGTAGGGGTCTGCCTGAGCAGTTCTTC

d_gene: -
abundance: -
v_gene: TRBV19
j_gene: TRBJ2-6
CDR3aa: CASSMFQGRGANVLTF
CDR3nt: TGTGCCAGTAGTATGTTTCAGGGTCGTGGGGCCAACGTCCTGACTTTC

d_gene: -
abundance: -
v_gene: TRBV6-1
j_gene: TRBJ2-3
CDR3aa: CASTPIRAPDTQYF
CDR3nt: TGTGCCAGCACCCCTATCAGAGCCCCAGATACGCAGTATTTT

d_gene: TRBD1
abundance: -
v_gene: TRBV29-1
j_gene: TRBJ1-1
CDR3aa: CSVGGTALKTNTEAFF
CDR3nt: TGCAGCGTTGGAGGGACAGCCTTAAAGACGAACACTGAAGCTTTCTTT